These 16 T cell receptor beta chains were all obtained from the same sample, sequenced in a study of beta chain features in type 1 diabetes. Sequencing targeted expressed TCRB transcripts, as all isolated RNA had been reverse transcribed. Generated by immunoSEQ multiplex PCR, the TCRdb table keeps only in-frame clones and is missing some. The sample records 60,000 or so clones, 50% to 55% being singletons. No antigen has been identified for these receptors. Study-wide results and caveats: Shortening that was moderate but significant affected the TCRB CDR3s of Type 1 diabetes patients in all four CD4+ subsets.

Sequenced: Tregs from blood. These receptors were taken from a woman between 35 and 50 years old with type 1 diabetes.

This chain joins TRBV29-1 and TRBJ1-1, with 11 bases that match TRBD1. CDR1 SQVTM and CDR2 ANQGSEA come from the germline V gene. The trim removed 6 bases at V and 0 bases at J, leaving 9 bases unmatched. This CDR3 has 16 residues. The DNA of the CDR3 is TGCAGCGTGAGGGGACAGGGGGGCCTTTTGAACACTGAAGCTTTCTTT. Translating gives CSVRGQGGLLNTEAFF.

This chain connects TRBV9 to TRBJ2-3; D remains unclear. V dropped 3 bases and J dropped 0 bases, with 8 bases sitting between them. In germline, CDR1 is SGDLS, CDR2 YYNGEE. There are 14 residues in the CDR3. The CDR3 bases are TGTGCCAGCAGCGGAGGCAGTAGCACAGATACGCAGTATTTT. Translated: CASSGGSSTDTQYF. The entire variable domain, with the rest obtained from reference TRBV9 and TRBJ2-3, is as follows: DSGVTQTPKHLITATGQRVTLRCSPRSGDLSVYWYQQSLDQGLQFLIQYYNGEERAKGNILERFSAQQFPDLHSELNLSSLELGDSALYFCASSGGSSTDTQYFGPGTRLTVL.

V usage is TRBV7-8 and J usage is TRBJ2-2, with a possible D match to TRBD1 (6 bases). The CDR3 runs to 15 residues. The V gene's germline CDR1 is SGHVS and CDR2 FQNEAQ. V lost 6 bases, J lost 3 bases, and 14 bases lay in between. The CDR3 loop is CASSLTQGYTGELFF. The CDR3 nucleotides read TGTGCCAGCAGTCTGACTCAGGGGTACACCGGGGAGCTGTTTTTT.

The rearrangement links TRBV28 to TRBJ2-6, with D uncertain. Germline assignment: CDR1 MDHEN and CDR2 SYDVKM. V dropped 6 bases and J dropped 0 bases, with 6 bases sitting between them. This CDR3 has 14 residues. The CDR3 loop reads CASSRPSGANVLTF. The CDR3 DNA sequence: TGTGCCAGCAGCCGTCCCTCTGGGGCCAACGTCCTGACTTTC.

The DNA of the CDR3 is TGTGCCAGCAGCTTTTGGCGAGGGAGCACAGATACGCAGTATTTT. Its protein product is CASSFWRGSTDTQYF. This chain uses TRBV5-5 with TRBJ2-3, with D possibly TRBD2 on 5 matching bases. CDR3 length equals 15 residues. The germline V gene has CDR1 SGHKS and CDR2 YYEKEE (reference sequence). The V end lost 2 bases, the J end lost 0 bases, and 10 bases lay between the germline ends. The full variable domain, rest sourced from reference TRBV5-5 and TRBJ2-3, is DAGVTQSPTHLIKTRGQQVTLRCSPISGHKSVSWYQQVLGQGPQFIFQYYEKEERGRGNFPDRFSARQFPNYSSELNVNALLLGDSALYLCASSFWRGSTDTQYFGPGTRLTVL.

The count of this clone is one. CDR3 sequence reads: CAISESLQVEAFF. The CDR3 bases are TGTGCCATCAGTGAGTCCTTACAGGTTGAAGCTTTCTTT. The V and J genes are TRBV10-3 and TRBJ1-1, with D perhaps matching TRBD1 (5 bases). V lost 0 bases, J lost 7 bases, and 9 bases lay in between. CDR1 and CDR2 from the germline V gene are ENHRY and SYGVKD. The CDR3 has 13 amino acids.

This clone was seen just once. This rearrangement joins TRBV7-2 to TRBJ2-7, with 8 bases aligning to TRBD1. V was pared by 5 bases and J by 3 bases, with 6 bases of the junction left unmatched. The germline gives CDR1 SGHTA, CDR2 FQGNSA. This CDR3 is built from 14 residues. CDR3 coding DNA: TGTGCCAGCAGCCTCCGGGACAGGCTCTACGAGCAGTACTTC. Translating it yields CASSLRDRLYEQYF.

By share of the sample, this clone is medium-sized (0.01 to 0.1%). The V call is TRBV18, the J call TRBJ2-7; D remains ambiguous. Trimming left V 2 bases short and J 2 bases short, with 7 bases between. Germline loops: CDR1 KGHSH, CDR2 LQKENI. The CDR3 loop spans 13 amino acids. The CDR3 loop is CASSPSAPYEQYF. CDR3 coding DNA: TGTGCCAGCTCACCATCAGCGCCCTACGAGCAGTACTTC.

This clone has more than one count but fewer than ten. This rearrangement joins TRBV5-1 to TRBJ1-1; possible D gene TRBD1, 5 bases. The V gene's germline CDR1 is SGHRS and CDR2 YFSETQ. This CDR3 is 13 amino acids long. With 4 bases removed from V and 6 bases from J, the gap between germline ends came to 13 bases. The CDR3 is CASSATGVSEAFF. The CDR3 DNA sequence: TGCGCCAGCAGCGCCACGGGGGTCTCTGAAGCTTTCTTT.

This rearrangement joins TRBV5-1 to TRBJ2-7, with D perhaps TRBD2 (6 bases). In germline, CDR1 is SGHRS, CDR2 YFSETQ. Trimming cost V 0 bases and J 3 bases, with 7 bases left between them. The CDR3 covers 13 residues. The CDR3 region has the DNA TGCGCCAGCAGCTTGGTGGGGGGCTACGAGCAGTACTTC. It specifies CASSLVGGYEQYF.

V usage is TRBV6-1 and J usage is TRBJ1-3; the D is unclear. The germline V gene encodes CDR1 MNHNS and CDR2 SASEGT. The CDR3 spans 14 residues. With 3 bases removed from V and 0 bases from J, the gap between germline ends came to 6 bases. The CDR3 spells CASSDTTSGNTIYF. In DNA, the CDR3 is TGTGCCAGCAGTGACACTACCTCTGGAAACACCATATATTTT.

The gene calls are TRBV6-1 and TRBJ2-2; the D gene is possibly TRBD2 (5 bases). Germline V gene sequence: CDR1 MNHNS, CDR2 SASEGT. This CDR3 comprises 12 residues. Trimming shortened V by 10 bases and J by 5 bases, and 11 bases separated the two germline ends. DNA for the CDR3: TGTGCCACCAGCAGAGGGACCGGGGAGCTGTTTTTT. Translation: CATSRGTGELFF.

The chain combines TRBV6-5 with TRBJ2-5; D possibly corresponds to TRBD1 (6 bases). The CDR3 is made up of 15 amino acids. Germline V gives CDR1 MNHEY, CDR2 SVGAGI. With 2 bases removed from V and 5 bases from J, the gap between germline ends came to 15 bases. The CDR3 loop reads CASSYPQGKLETQYF. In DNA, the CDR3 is TGTGCCAGCAGTTACCCCCAGGGGAAATTGGAGACCCAGTACTTC.

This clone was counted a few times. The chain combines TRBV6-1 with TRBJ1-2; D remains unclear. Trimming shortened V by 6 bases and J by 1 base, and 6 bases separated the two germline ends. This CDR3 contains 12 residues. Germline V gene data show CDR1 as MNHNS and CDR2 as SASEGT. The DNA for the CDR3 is TGTGCCAGCAGCGGAGATAACTATGGCTACACCTTC. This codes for CASSGDNYGYTF.

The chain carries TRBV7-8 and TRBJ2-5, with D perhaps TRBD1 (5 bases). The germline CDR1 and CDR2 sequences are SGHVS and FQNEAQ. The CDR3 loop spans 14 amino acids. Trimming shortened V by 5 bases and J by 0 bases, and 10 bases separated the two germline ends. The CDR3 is CASSPRTYQETQYF. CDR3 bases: TGTGCCAGCAGCCCACGGACATACCAAGAGACCCAGTACTTC.

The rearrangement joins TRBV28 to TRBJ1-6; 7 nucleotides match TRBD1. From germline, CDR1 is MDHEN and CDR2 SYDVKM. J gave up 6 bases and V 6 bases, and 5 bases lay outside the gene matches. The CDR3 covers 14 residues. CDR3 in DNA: TGTGCCAGCAGCCCACAGGGGTTTAATTCACCCCTCCACTTT. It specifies CASSPQGFNSPLHF.